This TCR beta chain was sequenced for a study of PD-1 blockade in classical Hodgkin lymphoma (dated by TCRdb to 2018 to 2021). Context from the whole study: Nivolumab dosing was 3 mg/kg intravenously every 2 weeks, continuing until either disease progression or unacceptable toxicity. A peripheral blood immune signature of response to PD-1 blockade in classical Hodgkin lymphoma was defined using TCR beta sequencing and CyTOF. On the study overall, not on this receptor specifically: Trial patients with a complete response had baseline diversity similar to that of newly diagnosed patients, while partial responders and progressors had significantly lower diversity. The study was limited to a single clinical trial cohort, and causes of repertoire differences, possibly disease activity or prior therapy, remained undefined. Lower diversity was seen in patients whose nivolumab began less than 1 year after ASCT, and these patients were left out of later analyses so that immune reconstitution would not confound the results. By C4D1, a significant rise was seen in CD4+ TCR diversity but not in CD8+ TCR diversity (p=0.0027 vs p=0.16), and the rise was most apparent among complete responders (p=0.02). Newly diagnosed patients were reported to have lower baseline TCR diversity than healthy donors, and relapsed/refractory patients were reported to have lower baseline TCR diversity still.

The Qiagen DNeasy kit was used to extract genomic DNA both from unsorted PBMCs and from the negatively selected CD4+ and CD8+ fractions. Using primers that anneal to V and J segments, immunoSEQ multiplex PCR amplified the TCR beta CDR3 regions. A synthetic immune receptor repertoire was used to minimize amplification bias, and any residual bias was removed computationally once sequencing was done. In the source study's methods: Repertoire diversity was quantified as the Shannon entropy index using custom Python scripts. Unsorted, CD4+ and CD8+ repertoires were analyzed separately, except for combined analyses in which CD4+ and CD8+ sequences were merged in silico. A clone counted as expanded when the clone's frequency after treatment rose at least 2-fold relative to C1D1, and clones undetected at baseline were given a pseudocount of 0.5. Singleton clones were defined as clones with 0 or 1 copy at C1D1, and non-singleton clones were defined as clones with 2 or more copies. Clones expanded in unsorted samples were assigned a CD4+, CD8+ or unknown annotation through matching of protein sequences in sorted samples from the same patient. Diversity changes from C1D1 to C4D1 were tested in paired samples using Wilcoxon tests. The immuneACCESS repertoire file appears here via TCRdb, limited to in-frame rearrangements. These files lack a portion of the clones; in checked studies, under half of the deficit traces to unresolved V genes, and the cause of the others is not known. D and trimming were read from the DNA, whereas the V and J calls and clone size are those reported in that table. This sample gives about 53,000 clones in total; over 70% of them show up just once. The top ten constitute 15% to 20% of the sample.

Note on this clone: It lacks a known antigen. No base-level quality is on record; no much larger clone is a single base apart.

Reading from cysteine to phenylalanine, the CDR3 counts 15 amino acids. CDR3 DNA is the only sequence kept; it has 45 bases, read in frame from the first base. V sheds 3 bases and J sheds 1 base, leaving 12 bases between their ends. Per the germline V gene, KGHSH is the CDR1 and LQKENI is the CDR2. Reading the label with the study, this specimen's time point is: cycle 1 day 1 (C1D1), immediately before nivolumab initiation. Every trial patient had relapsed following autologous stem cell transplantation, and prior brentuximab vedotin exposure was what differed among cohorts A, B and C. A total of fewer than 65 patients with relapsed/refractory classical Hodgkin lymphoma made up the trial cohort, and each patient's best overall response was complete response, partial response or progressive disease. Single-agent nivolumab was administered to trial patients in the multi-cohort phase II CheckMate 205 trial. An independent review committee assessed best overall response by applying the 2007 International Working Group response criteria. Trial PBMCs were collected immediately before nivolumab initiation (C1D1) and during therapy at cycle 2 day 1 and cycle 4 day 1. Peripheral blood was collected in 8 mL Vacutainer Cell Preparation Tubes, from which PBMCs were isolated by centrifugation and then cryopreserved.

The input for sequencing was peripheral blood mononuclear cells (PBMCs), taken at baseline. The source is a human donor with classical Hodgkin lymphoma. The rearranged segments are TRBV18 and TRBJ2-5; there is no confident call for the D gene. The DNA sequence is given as TGTGCCAGCTCACCGCAGGCGACATCCCAAGAGACCCAGTACTTC. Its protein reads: CASSPQATSQETQYF.